Presented here are 5 T cell receptor beta chains from one specimen sequenced in a study of identical twins. Using its own MiXCR run on the 5' RACE reads, TCRdb lists one record per CDR3 protein. This sample has some 1,700,000 distinct CDR3 sequences, with under 35% found just once. The source material was cord blood. The receptors originated from a newborn girl in good health.

The chain carries TRBV4-2 and TRBJ1-2, with 9 bases identical to TRBD1. Germline V gives CDR1 LGHNA, CDR2 YNFKEQ. V lost 0 bases and J lost 7; bases outside the gene matches: 6. CDR3 length equals 15 residues. CDR3 in amino acids: CASSQETGGIGGYTF. In DNA form, the CDR3 reads TGTGCCAGCAGCCAAGAGACAGGGGGAATAGGTGGCTACACCTTC.

This clonotype came up a few times. The gene calls are TRBV6-1 and TRBJ1-2, with no clear D. CDR3 length: 15 amino acids. V lost 0 bases, J lost 1 base, and 9 bases lay in between. CDR1 and CDR2 from the germline V gene are MNHNS and SASEGT. CDR3 amino acids: CASSEAETRNYGYTF. CDR3 DNA: TGTGCCAGCAGTGAAGCCGAGACCCGTAACTATGGCTACACCTTC.

This clonotype occurred once. This clone may be a read error of a much larger clone one base away. The rearrangement links TRBV15 to TRBJ2-1, with TRBD1 identical over 7 bases. The J call may not be correct, given that the DNA end is closer to TRBJ2-7. Germline V gene data show CDR1 as LNHNV and CDR2 as YYDKDF (reference sequence). The CDR3 length is 17 residues. The DNA for the CDR3 is TGTGCCACCAGCAGACTTAGGGACAGAGTCTCCTACAATGAGCAGTACTTC. It is translated as CATSRLRDRVSYNEQYF.

This clonotype was seen only a few times. The rearrangement joins TRBV12-5 to TRBJ1-5; D is unclear. CDR1 is LGHNT, CDR2 FRNRAP, per germline. The CDR3 runs 12 residues. V lost 1 base to trimming and J lost 6 bases, with 4 bases between them. The CDR3 DNA reads TGTGCTAGTGGTTTGGGGGGTCAGCCCCAGCATTTT. Encoded protein: CASGLGGQPQHF. The entire variable domain, with the rest obtained from reference TRBV12-5 and TRBJ1-5, is as follows: DARVTQTPRHKVTEMGQEVTMRCQPILGHNTVFWYRQTMMQGLELLAYFRNRAPLDDSGMPKDRFSAEMPDATLATLKIQPSEPRDSAVYFCASGLGGQPQHFGDGTRLSIL.

This clonotype has just a few counts. This chain joins TRBV7-9 and TRBJ2-7; D unresolved. The V gene's germline CDR1 is SEHNR and CDR2 FQNEAQ (reference sequence). V lost 2 bases to trimming and J lost 4 bases, with 15 bases between them. The CDR3 consists of 15 residues. CDR3 nucleotides: TGTGCCAGCAGCTTAATGGGTCAGTTCGGTTACGAGCAGTACTTC. It translates to CASSLMGQFGYEQYF.